The 29 T cell receptor beta chains below were found in one sample sequenced in a study of T cell responses to AZD1222 COVID-19 vaccine. TCRdb's table, derived via immunoSEQ multiplex PCR, lists solely in-frame clones and lacks some. Among around 150,000 clones listed, about 92% were seen once. This specimen was peripheral blood, taken 28 days after the second AZD1222 dose. These receptor sequences come from an adult who received the AZD1222 COVID-19 vaccine.

The genes are TRBV3-1 (or the pseudogene TRBV3-2) and TRBJ2-3; D remains unclear. The CDR3 extends over 18 amino acids. Germline V gives CDR1 LGHDT, CDR2 YNNKEL (reference sequence). Trimming shortened V by 0 bases and J by 0 bases, and 16 bases separated the two germline ends. CDR3 bases: TGTGCCAGCAGCCAAGATCCCTCCCGGCCCCATAGCACAGATACGCAGTATTTT. Its translation: CASSQDPSRPHSTDTQYF.

The CDR3 DNA reads as TGTGCCAGCAGTTTGGGGATTAGGTTGCATGGCTACACCTTC. Translation: CASSLGIRLHGYTF. The J gene is TRBJ1-2, the V gene TRBV6-5, with D uncertain. This CDR3 is 14 amino acids long. With 4 bases removed from V and 6 bases from J, the gap between germline ends came to 15 bases. CDR1 is MNHEY and CDR2 is SVGAGI in the germline V gene.

Only one count was recorded for this clone. The chain uses TRBV24-1 and TRBJ2-1, with TRBD1 matching 8 bases. CDR1 is KGHDR and CDR2 is SFDVKD in the germline V gene. V shed 0 bases, J shed 6 bases, and the junction held 6 bases outside the gene matches. The CDR3 runs to 16 residues. This chain's CDR3 is CATSDLRTGRSNEQFF. As DNA, the CDR3 is TGTGCCACCAGTGATTTGAGGACAGGGAGGTCCAATGAGCAGTTCTTC.

A single count supports this clone. The chain couples TRBV11-2 to TRBJ1-2, with D perhaps matching TRBD1 (5 bases). The CDR3 runs to 15 residues. Germline V CDR1 and CDR2: SGHAT, FQNNGV. V lost 2 bases and J 7 bases, leaving 17 bases between the germline ends. The CDR3 reads CASSLSSGRVGGYTF. The CDR3 DNA follows: TGTGCCAGCAGCTTATCTTCAGGGCGGGTGGGTGGCTACACCTTC.

The V and J genes are TRBV19 and TRBJ1-4; D remains ambiguous. CDR3 size: 15 residues. The germline V gene has CDR1 LNHDA and CDR2 SQIVND (reference sequence). Trimming pared 3 bases from V and 0 bases from J, leaving 8 bases between. CDR3 region: CASSMVEATNEKLFF. CDR3 DNA: TGTGCCAGTAGTATGGTCGAAGCAACTAATGAAAAACTGTTTTTT.

CDR3 sequence: CASSQAGSYEQYF. CDR3 DNA: TGTGCCAGCAGCCAAGCCGGGAGTTACGAGCAGTACTTC. The chain is built from TRBV14 and TRBJ2-7, with a weak D call TRBD2 (6 bases). The CDR3 length is 13 residues. The V gene's germline CDR1 is SGHDN and CDR2 FVKESK. Trimming cost V 1 base and J 4 bases, with 8 bases left between them. Full variable domain (missing parts from reference TRBV14 and TRBJ2-7): EAGVTQFPSHSVIEKGQTVTLRCDPISGHDNLYWYRRVMGKEIKFLLHFVKESKQDESGMPNNRFLAERTGGTYSTLKVQPAELEDSGVYFCASSQAGSYEQYFGPGTRLTVT.

This clone occurred once. CDR3 sequence: CASSKGVPPLHF. Here the CDR3 DNA reads TGTGCCAGCAGCAAGGGGGTCCCACCCCTCCACTTT. The chain links TRBV12-3 or TRBV12-4 to TRBJ1-6; weak D call: TRBD1 (6 bases). Deletions cut 6 bases from V and 11 bases from J, with 11 bases between. The CDR3 contains 12 residues.

The chain couples TRBV11-3 to TRBJ2-1; TRBD2 might be the D (6 bases). The length of the CDR3 is 15 residues. Germline values: CDR1 SGHNT, CDR2 YENEEA. Trimming shortened V by 4 bases and J by 4 bases, and 14 bases separated the two germline ends. For the CDR3, the DNA is TGTGCCAGCAGCTCTGGGACTCGACGATACAATGAGCAGTTCTTC. Protein: CASSSGTRRYNEQFF.

This chain uses TRBV19 with TRBJ1-2; D gene uncertain. Trimming left V 5 bases short and J 4 bases short, with 11 bases between. The V gene's germline CDR1 is LNHDA and CDR2 SQIVND (reference sequence). The CDR3 runs 13 residues. CDR3 bases: TGTGCCAGTAGTCCCCGTGGTACCTATGGCTACACCTTC. The encoded protein is CASSPRGTYGYTF.

The chain couples TRBV7-3 to TRBJ1-1; D call uncertain. The V and J ends lost 3 bases and 1 base respectively, with 6 bases between them. Germline V gives CDR1 SGHTA, CDR2 FQGTGA. The CDR3 spans 13 residues. In nucleotides, the CDR3 is TGTGCCAGCAGCTTTCAAAAGAACACTGAAGCTTTCTTT. Its translation: CASSFQKNTEAFF. Full variable domain (outside the CDR3, taken from reference TRBV7-3 and TRBJ1-1): GAGVSQTPSNKVTEKGKYVELRCDPISGHTALYWYRQSLGQGPEFLIYFQGTGAADDSGLPNDRFFAVRPEGSVSTLKIQRTERGDSAVYLCASSFQKNTEAFFGQGTRLTVV.

The rearrangement uses TRBV5-1 and TRBJ2-5; 11 nucleotides line up with TRBD1. Germline CDR1 SGHRS, CDR2 YFSETQ. CDR3 size: 16 residues. Trimming at V came to 4 bases and at J to 5 bases, leaving 10 bases not matched to a gene. The CDR3 bases are TGCGCCAGCAGCCTTATCTCCGGGACAGGGGGGGAGACCCAGTACTTC. As protein: CASSLISGTGGETQYF.

The chain combines TRBV7-9 with TRBJ1-1, with 8 bases matching TRBD1. J was trimmed by 4 bases and V by 1 base; bases with no gene match: 8. Germline lookup yields CDR1 SEHNR and CDR2 FQNEAQ (reference sequence). The CDR3 extends over 16 amino acids. This CDR3 reads CASSLGTGLAVTEAFF. The CDR3 coding sequence is TGTGCCAGCAGCTTAGGGACAGGGCTCGCGGTCACTGAAGCTTTCTTT.

The rearrangement joins TRBV19 to TRBJ1-3; D is unclear. The CDR3 is 15 amino acids. V lost 3 bases and J lost 0, with 9 bases in between. Germline CDR1 reads LNHDA; CDR2 reads SQIVND (reference sequence). CDR3: CASSIAGVSGNTIYF. The DNA for the CDR3 is TGTGCCAGTAGTATCGCGGGAGTCTCTGGAAACACCATATATTTT.

The chain employs TRBV6-2 or TRBV6-3 and TRBJ2-5; 9 bases fit TRBD2. The length of the CDR3 is 18 residues. Germline values: CDR1 MNHEY, CDR2 SVGEGT. Trimming at V came to 6 bases and at J to 0 bases, leaving 14 bases not matched to a gene. CDR3 sequence: CASSLDLAGSKYQETQYF. The CDR3, as DNA: TGTGCCAGCAGCCTAGACCTAGCGGGATCTAAGTACCAAGAGACCCAGTACTTC.

V usage is TRBV6-5 and J usage is TRBJ2-7, with 9 bases aligning to TRBD1. V gave up 6 bases and J gave up 6 bases; unmatched junction bases: 6. Germline V gives CDR1 MNHEY, CDR2 SVGAGI. The CDR3 is 13 residues long. This chain's CDR3 is CASSLDRGGEQYF. In DNA form, the CDR3 reads TGTGCCAGCAGCCTGGACAGGGGAGGCGAGCAGTACTTC.

This clone occurred once. The chain's CDR3 is CASRGGNGEKLFF. DNA of the CDR3: TGTGCCAGCAGAGGGGGTAATGGTGAAAAACTGTTTTTT. The chain combines TRBV6-6 with TRBJ1-4; perhaps TRBD1 as D (6 bases). This CDR3 has 13 residues. Germline lookup yields CDR1 MNHNY and CDR2 SVGAGI (reference sequence). The V end was cut by 6 bases, the J end by 7 bases, with 12 bases between.

V is TRBV28 and J is TRBJ1-4; 7 nucleotides line up with TRBD1. In germline, CDR1 is MDHEN, CDR2 SYDVKM. The CDR3 contains 15 residues. Trimming took 5 bases from V and 8 from J; bases not matched to a gene: 11. CDR3 DNA: TGTGCCAGCAGTAACCTCAAGGGGGCAAGGGAAAAACTGTTTTTT. Encoded protein: CASSNLKGAREKLFF.

The chain carries TRBV29-1 and TRBJ2-3; D possibly corresponds to TRBD2 (7 bases). This CDR3 has 14 amino acids. Looked up from germline, CDR1 is SQVTM and CDR2 is ANQGSEA. V lost 3 bases, J lost 4 bases, and 14 bases lay in between. CDR3: CSVESSGGPDTQYF. CDR3 DNA sequence: TGCAGCGTTGAGTCATCGGGGGGCCCAGATACGCAGTATTTT.

V and J are TRBV19 and TRBJ1-6; D ambiguous. V gave up 4 bases and J gave up 8 bases, with 9 bases separating them. CDR3 length: 13 residues. CDR1 and CDR2 (germline): LNHDA, SQIVND (reference sequence). DNA of the CDR3: TGTGCCAGTAGTAACCCCTTCGATTCACCCCTCCACTTT. Encoded protein: CASSNPFDSPLHF.

This chain connects TRBV4-1 to TRBJ2-3, with D hard to call. Germline V gene lookup returns CDR1 MGHRA and CDR2 YSYEKL. The ends were cut back, 1 base at V and 1 base at J, with 9 bases in the middle. This CDR3 comprises 15 residues. The CDR3 region has the DNA TGCGCCAGCAGCCAAGTTCTAAGGGGCACAGATACGCAGTATTTT. Translation gives CASSQVLRGTDTQYF.

The V call is TRBV4-1, the J call TRBJ2-4; 14 positions match TRBD2. Unmatched junction bases numbered 12, after V lost 0 bases and J lost 5 bases. The CDR3 is 20 amino acids. The germline V gene encodes CDR1 MGHRA and CDR2 YSYEKL. CDR3 protein: CASSQDRRVTSGRDQNIQYF. The CDR3 bases are TGCGCCAGCAGCCAAGATCGGAGGGTGACTAGCGGGAGGGACCAAAACATTCAGTACTTC.

The chain joins TRBV5-1 to TRBJ1-6; the D gene is possibly TRBD1 (6 bases). Germline assignment: CDR1 SGHRS and CDR2 YFSETQ. The CDR3 runs to 14 residues. V gave up 4 bases and J gave up 5 bases, with 10 bases separating them. In nucleotides, the CDR3 is TGCGCCAGCAGCCCCGGACAGAATAATTCACCCCTCCACTTT. Protein sequence: CASSPGQNNSPLHF.

Written as DNA, the CDR3 is TGTGCCAGCAGCCCCCGACAGGGCCGGTCACCCCTCCACTTT. Its translation is CASSPRQGRSPLHF. The genes are TRBV3-1 (or the pseudogene TRBV3-2) and TRBJ1-6; 7 nucleotides line up with TRBD1. The CDR3 has 14 amino acids. The ends lost 4 bases at V and 10 bases at J; junction bases unmatched: 7. Germline V gives CDR1 LGHDT, CDR2 YNNKEL (reference sequence).

The chain combines TRBV6-5 with TRBJ1-6, with D perhaps matching TRBD1 (5 bases). Germline V gene sequence: CDR1 MNHEY, CDR2 SVGAGI. The CDR3 length is 14 residues. V lost 6 bases, J lost 7 bases, and 13 bases lay in between. The CDR3 region has the DNA TGTGCCAGCAGACGGACGGGGGTCAATTCACCCCTCCACTTT. It yields the protein CASRRTGVNSPLHF.

The chain links TRBV3-1 (or the pseudogene TRBV3-2) to TRBJ2-7, with 10 bases that match TRBD2. The CDR3 runs to 14 residues. From germline, CDR1 is LGHDT and CDR2 YNNKEL (reference sequence). Trimming took 3 bases from V and 2 from J; bases not matched to a gene: 1. The CDR3 DNA sequence: TGTGCCAGCAGCCAGACTAGCGGGCCCTACGAGCAGTACTTC. Translated: CASSQTSGPYEQYF.

V is TRBV6-5 and J is TRBJ2-1, with TRBD2 identical over 9 bases. This CDR3 spans 15 amino acids. Germline trimming cut 7 bases from V and 6 bases from J; bases unmatched to any gene: 10. The germline V gene has CDR1 MNHEY and CDR2 SVGAGI. The CDR3 sequence is CASTPALAGRNEQFF. CDR3 bases: TGTGCCAGCACCCCTGCGCTAGCGGGGCGCAATGAGCAGTTCTTC.

V usage is TRBV19 and J usage is TRBJ1-6, with D possibly matching TRBD1 (5 bases). Between the trimmed V and J ends, which lost 7 bases and 3 bases, there was a span of 16 bases. In germline, CDR1 is LNHDA, CDR2 SQIVND (reference sequence). The CDR3 is made up of 16 amino acids. The CDR3 DNA follows: TGTGCCAGTACCAAGGGGTTAGACCTCTATAATTCACCCCTCCACTTT. This gives the protein CASTKGLDLYNSPLHF.

The genes are TRBV9 and TRBJ2-3; TRBD2 agrees at 8 bases. Per the germline V gene, CDR1 is SGDLS and CDR2 is YYNGEE. V lost 4 bases and J lost 1; bases outside the gene matches: 8. The CDR3 sequence is 16 residues long. CDR3 sequence: CASSLLAGGGTDTQYF. For the CDR3, the DNA is TGTGCCAGCAGCCTCCTGGCGGGGGGTGGCACAGATACGCAGTATTTT.

This chain links TRBV12-3 or TRBV12-4 with TRBJ2-4; D is unclear. The CDR3 has 11 residues. V was shortened by 8 bases and J by 6 bases, with 8 bases between the two germline ends. CDR3 coding DNA: TGTGCCAGCGCTAAGTCAAACATTCAGTACTTC. Its translation is CASAKSNIQYF.